This entry lists 32 T cell receptor beta chains sequenced from one sample in a study of blood T cell repertoires in COVID-19. TCRdb's copy holds only in-frame clones and misses some; the assay was immunoSEQ multiplex PCR. The table lists roughly 14,000 clones, roughly four fifths of them singletons, with about 25% in the top ten. The specimen was peripheral blood. These receptors originate from an older woman with acute or convalescent COVID-19.

The chain is built from TRBV5-1 and TRBJ2-5, with 9 bases lining up with TRBD2. Trimming took 4 bases from V and 2 from J; bases not matched to a gene: 9. Germline CDR1 and CDR2: SGHRS and YFSETQ. This CDR3 is 16 amino acids long. CDR3 DNA: TGCGCCAGCAGCCCCAATTACGCGGGGGGGCAAGAGACCCAGTACTTC. It codes for CASSPNYAGGQETQYF.

The rearrangement uses TRBV7-9 and TRBJ1-1; D is uncertain. The CDR3 has 13 amino acids. V dropped 1 base and J dropped 7 bases, with 10 bases sitting between them. CDR1 is SEHNR, CDR2 FQNEAQ, per germline (reference sequence). The CDR3 bases are TGTGCCAGCAGCTTAGTTGGCAGTTTTGAAGCTTTCTTT. Protein product: CASSLVGSFEAFF.

This clone was observed once. This CDR3 is CASSPQTGGIWYNEQFF. The CDR3, as DNA: TGTGCCAGCAGCCCGCAGACAGGGGGCATTTGGTACAATGAGCAGTTCTTC. The chain uses TRBV28 and TRBJ2-1; 10 bases are a match to TRBD1. Losses at the gene ends were 6 bases for V and 4 bases for J; bases not matched to a gene: 12. This CDR3 spans 17 amino acids. Germline CDR1 reads MDHEN; CDR2 reads SYDVKM.

This chain uses TRBV6-2 or TRBV6-3 with TRBJ1-2; D gene uncertain. Per the germline V gene, CDR1 is MNHEY and CDR2 is SVGEGT. CDR3 size: 12 residues. V was trimmed by 0 bases and J by 8 bases, leaving 7 bases between them. As DNA, the CDR3 is TGTGCCAGCAGTTACTCGAGCGGGGGCTACACCTTC. Amino acid sequence: CASSYSSGGYTF.

This chain uses TRBV19 with TRBJ2-2; D call uncertain. Germline V gives CDR1 LNHDA, CDR2 SQIVND (reference sequence). The CDR3 has 16 residues. The V gene lost 1 base and the J gene lost 0 bases, with 9 bases spanning the gap. The CDR3 nucleotides are TGTGCCAGTAGTATAGCTTCGGTATCGAACACCGGGGAGCTGTTTTTT. This sequence encodes CASSIASVSNTGELFF.

This rearrangement joins TRBV5-6 to TRBJ2-1; 8 nucleotides align to TRBD2. The CDR3 runs 15 residues. Germline CDR1 SGHDT, CDR2 YYEEEE. V was pared by 4 bases and J by 6 bases, with 9 bases of the junction left unmatched. The CDR3 DNA follows: TGTGCCAGCAGCCTCTTAGCGGGGCGCCCCAATGAGCAGTTCTTC. Its translation is CASSLLAGRPNEQFF.

The CDR3 bases are TGTGCCACCAGCAGAGAAACAGGGTTGGGCTACGAGCAGTACTTC. Protein sequence: CATSRETGLGYEQYF. This chain connects TRBV15 to TRBJ2-7; D perhaps matches TRBD1 (6 bases). The CDR3 has 15 residues. Germline V gene sequence: CDR1 LNHNV, CDR2 YYDKDF (reference sequence). Trimming left V 0 bases short and J 3 bases short, with 12 bases between. The full variable domain, in which reference TRBV15 and TRBJ2-7 provide the parts outside the CDR3, is DAMVIQNPRYQVTQFGKPVTLSCSQTLNHNVMYWYQQKSSQAPKLLFHYYDKDFNNEADTPDNFQSRRPNTSFCFLDIRSPGLGDTAMYLCATSRETGLGYEQYFGPGTRLTVT.

The gene calls are TRBV4-1 and TRBJ2-5, with TRBD2 as a possible D gene (5 bases). V gave up 3 bases and J gave up 5 bases, with 10 bases separating them. This CDR3 has 13 residues. Germline values: CDR1 MGHRA, CDR2 YSYEKL. The CDR3 DNA follows: TGCGCCAGCAGCCAGGCACTAGTGGAGACCCAGTACTTC. This gives the protein CASSQALVETQYF.

The genes are TRBV28 and TRBJ2-1; 8 nucleotides agree with TRBD2. J gave up 5 bases and V 3 bases, and 6 bases lay outside the gene matches. This CDR3 is 15 amino acids long. CDR1 and CDR2 (germline): MDHEN, SYDVKM. The CDR3 DNA follows: TGTGCCAGCAGTTTTCTCGGGAGGGAAGACAATGAGCAGTTCTTC. Protein: CASSFLGREDNEQFF. The variable domain in full, completed from reference TRBV28 and TRBJ2-1, reads DVKVTQSSRYLVKRTGEKVFLECVQDMDHENMFWYRQDPGLGLRLIYFSYDVKMKEKGDIPEGYSVSREKKERFSLILESASTNQTSMYLCASSFLGREDNEQFFGPGTRLTVL.

V gene TRBV13 combines with J gene TRBJ2-7; the match to TRBD1 covers 11 bases. Germline V gene data show CDR1 as PRHDT and CDR2 as FYEKMQ (reference sequence). The CDR3 is made up of 15 amino acids. Unmatched junction bases numbered 5, after V lost 5 bases and J lost 2 bases. The CDR3 nucleotides read TGTGCCAGCAGCCTGTCGGGACAGGGGGCCTACGAGCAGTACTTC. As protein: CASSLSGQGAYEQYF.

V usage is TRBV7-2 and J usage is TRBJ2-7; 9 bases fit TRBD1. The CDR3 contains 16 residues. V gave up 0 bases and J gave up 2 bases; unmatched junction bases: 5. CDR1 SGHTA and CDR2 FQGNSA come from the germline V gene. CDR3 sequence: CASSLAMGQGPYEQYF. In DNA, the CDR3 is TGTGCCAGCAGCTTAGCCATGGGACAGGGCCCCTACGAGCAGTACTTC.

This chain links TRBV10-3 with TRBJ2-1, with 9 bases that match TRBD2. The CDR3 runs to 16 residues. The germline gives CDR1 ENHRY, CDR2 SYGVKD. V shed 0 bases, J shed 2 bases, and the junction held 2 bases outside the gene matches. The CDR3 sequence is CAISESGGGAYNEQFF. The CDR3 bases are TGTGCCATCAGTGAGTCTGGCGGGGGGGCCTACAATGAGCAGTTCTTC.

This rearrangement joins TRBV23-1 to TRBJ2-3; 7 nucleotides agree with TRBD2. TRBV23-1 is an open reading frame, and its role is uncertain. Trimming removed 2 bases from V and 2 bases from J; junction bases left unmatched: 10. The CDR3 runs 17 residues. The CDR3 nucleotides are TGCGCCAGCAGTCAAGGAGCCCTAGCGGATTTCACAGATACGCAGTATTTT. Protein: CASSQGALADFTDTQYF.

This chain joins TRBV18 and TRBJ2-7, with D perhaps matching TRBD1 (6 bases). Trimming stripped 3 bases from V and 4 bases from J, with 13 bases between. From germline, CDR1 is KGHSH and CDR2 LQKENI. The CDR3 spans 14 residues. The CDR3 protein is CASSPTTQGYEQYF. DNA for the CDR3: TGTGCCAGCTCACCGACAACACAGGGTTACGAGCAGTACTTC.

This chain connects TRBV4-2 to TRBJ1-2; no clear D gene. V lost 0 bases, J lost 5 bases, and 13 bases lay in between. CDR3 size: 15 residues. The germline V gene has CDR1 LGHNA and CDR2 YNFKEQ. The CDR3 DNA follows: TGTGCCAGCAGCCAAGATCGGACGGGAGGGTATGGCTACACCTTC. Amino acids: CASSQDRTGGYGYTF.

The gene calls are TRBV9 and TRBJ2-3; 16 bases align to TRBD2. Germline V gene data show CDR1 as SGDLS and CDR2 as YYNGEE. This CDR3 comprises 19 residues. With V trimmed by 4 bases and J by 4 bases, 12 bases remained unmatched. DNA for the CDR3: TGTGCCAGCAGCTCCGACGGGACTAGCGGGAGGGCCGCGTCAGATACGCAGTATTTT. Translating it yields CASSSDGTSGRAASDTQYF.

The chain is built from TRBV18 and TRBJ2-7; the match to TRBD1 covers 8 bases. The CDR3 is 15 residues long. The V and J ends lost 4 bases and 3 bases, in that order; junction bases with no gene match: 8. Germline V lookup: CDR1 KGHSH, CDR2 LQKENI. CDR3 nucleotide sequence: TGTGCCAGCTCACTTGGACAGGGATGGGTCTACGAGCAGTACTTC. As protein: CASSLGQGWVYEQYF.

V usage is TRBV10-3 and J usage is TRBJ1-4; no firm D call. Germline CDR1 ENHRY, CDR2 SYGVKD. V lost 3 bases to trimming and J lost 5 bases, with 7 bases between them. This CDR3 is 13 amino acids long. CDR3 coding DNA: TGTGCCATCAGTGATCTTATCAATGAAAAACTGTTTTTT. Its translation: CAISDLINEKLFF.

V and J are TRBV6-5 and TRBJ2-1, with D uncertain. Trimming removed 5 bases at V and 3 bases at J, with 14 bases between. The CDR3 length is 15 residues. Per germline, CDR1 MNHEY and CDR2 SVGAGI. The CDR3 DNA reads as TGTGCCAGCAGTCGTAGCCGCGCAGACTACAATGAGCAGTTCTTC. It yields the protein CASSRSRADYNEQFF.

The rearrangement uses TRBV28 and TRBJ1-2; no definite D call. Between the trimmed V and J ends, which lost 5 bases and 4 bases, there was a span of 17 bases. Germline values: CDR1 MDHEN, CDR2 SYDVKM. This CDR3 comprises 15 residues. The CDR3 sequence is CASSPALPATYGYTF. The CDR3 bases are TGTGCCAGCAGTCCTGCCCTACCTGCTACCTATGGCTACACCTTC.

The chain employs TRBV6-2 or TRBV6-3 and TRBJ2-7; 12 bases line up with TRBD2. This CDR3 is 17 amino acids long. Unmatched junction bases numbered 7, after V lost 4 bases and J lost 0 bases. Germline loops: CDR1 MNHEY, CDR2 SVGEGT. The DNA for the CDR3 is TGTGCCAGCAGTTCCCGTTCGACTAGCGGGAGCTCCTACGAGCAGTACTTC. It is translated as CASSSRSTSGSSYEQYF.

There are a few counts of this clone. The chain recombines TRBV7-2 with TRBJ1-5, with 8 bases fitting TRBD1. Germline V gene sequence: CDR1 SGHTA, CDR2 FQGNSA. The ends lost 5 bases at V and 7 bases at J; junction bases unmatched: 13. The CDR3 totals 16 residues. The CDR3 loop is CASSPNGQGTRQPQHF. CDR3 nucleotides: TGTGCCAGCAGCCCAAACGGACAGGGAACAAGGCAGCCCCAGCATTTT.

J is TRBJ2-3 and V is TRBV18; D is ambiguous. V lost 7 bases and J lost 2, with 16 bases in between. CDR1 is KGHSH, CDR2 LQKENI, per germline. The CDR3 has 15 amino acids. The CDR3, as DNA: TGTGCCAGCTTCCTGACCCTAGGAACCACAGATACGCAGTATTTT. Encoded protein: CASFLTLGTTDTQYF.

This chain joins TRBV16 and TRBJ1-2, with TRBD1 identical over 10 bases. CDR3 length equals 17 residues. The germline V gene encodes CDR1 KGHSY and CDR2 FQNENV. Trimming cost V 3 bases and J 5 bases; bases outside gene matches: 12. CDR3 coding DNA: TGTGCCAGCAGCCACTCAACCCCGGGACAGGGGCGTTATGGCTACACCTTC. Translation: CASSHSTPGQGRYGYTF.

The gene calls are TRBV29-1 and TRBJ2-7; 7 bases are a match to TRBD1. Unmatched junction bases numbered 3, after V lost 4 bases and J lost 3 bases. The CDR3 has 12 amino acids. Looked up from germline, CDR1 is SQVTM and CDR2 is ANQGSEA. This CDR3 reads CSVARQGYEQYF. CDR3 DNA sequence: TGCAGCGTTGCGAGACAGGGCTACGAGCAGTACTTC.

The rearrangement uses TRBV5-4 and TRBJ2-5, with 12 bases lining up with TRBD1. The CDR3 has 14 residues. The J segment lost 5 bases and the V segment lost 7 bases, leaving 6 bases of the junction unmatched. Germline assignment: CDR1 SGHNT and CDR2 YYREEE (reference sequence). In DNA form, the CDR3 reads TGTGCCAGCCGGGACAGGGGGCTTAGTGAGACCCAGTACTTC. Its protein product is CASRDRGLSETQYF.

The rearrangement uses TRBV14 and TRBJ1-2; D remains ambiguous. V was cut by 1 base and J by 7 bases, with 16 bases left in between. There are 15 residues in the CDR3. Germline CDR1 SGHDN, CDR2 FVKESK. The CDR3 nucleotides are TGTGCCAGCAGCCAAGGTGGAGGGTTTGAGGGTGGCTACACCTTC. Amino acid sequence: CASSQGGGFEGGYTF.

The table lists this clone with a few counts. The chain recombines TRBV24-1 with TRBJ1-2; D unresolved. CDR3 length: 13 amino acids. V lost 9 bases and J lost 0, with 10 bases in between. The V gene's germline CDR1 is KGHDR and CDR2 SFDVKD. CDR3 residues: CATSRTANYGYTF. CDR3 nucleotide sequence: TGTGCCACCTCCCGGACTGCTAACTATGGCTACACCTTC.

The chain uses TRBV7-9 and TRBJ1-1, with 7 nucleotides matching TRBD1. CDR3 length equals 13 residues. Trimming cost V 4 bases and J 4 bases; bases outside gene matches: 3. Germline CDR1 and CDR2: SEHNR and FQNEAQ (reference sequence). This chain's CDR3 is CASSSQGSTEAFF. The CDR3 DNA is TGTGCCAGCAGCTCACAGGGGTCCACTGAAGCTTTCTTT.

The chain carries TRBV3-1 (or the pseudogene TRBV3-2) and TRBJ1-1; D may be TRBD1 (5 bases). V was trimmed by 0 bases and J by 5 bases, leaving 13 bases between them. This CDR3 region has 15 residues. The germline CDR1 and CDR2 sequences are LGHDT and YNNKEL (reference sequence). The CDR3: CASSQDRGRVTEAFF. The CDR3 nucleotides are TGTGCCAGCAGCCAAGATAGGGGCAGGGTAACTGAAGCTTTCTTT.

This rearrangement joins TRBV7-9 to TRBJ2-1; a weak D match, TRBD2 (6 bases). V was trimmed by 5 bases and J by 6 bases, leaving 17 bases between them. The CDR3 consists of 15 residues. From germline, CDR1 is SEHNR and CDR2 FQNEAQ (reference sequence). CDR3 nucleotide sequence: TGTGCCAGCAGCCTAATTCATGGAGGGGTCAATGAGCAGTTCTTC. It is translated as CASSLIHGGVNEQFF.

V is TRBV19 and J is TRBJ1-6, with 11 bases identical to TRBD1. V was clipped by 5 bases and J by 9 bases; unmatched bases: 6. CDR1 and CDR2 from the germline V gene are LNHDA and SQIVND (reference sequence). The CDR3 runs to 15 residues. CDR3: CASSPRTGGVSPLHF. DNA for the CDR3: TGTGCCAGTAGTCCCCGGACAGGGGGCGTTTCACCCCTCCACTTT.